The sequence of this T cell receptor beta chain was determined in a study of shared clonotypes between healthy human individuals. Study-wide results and caveats: Shared across several donors were roughly 5.3% of the naive CD4 clonotypes.

V lost 3 bases and J lost 7, with 21 bases in between. Germline-derived CDR1 and CDR2 are SQVTM and ANQGSEA. The CDR3 has 15 amino acids. About this clone itself: Antigen: not known.

TCRdb keeps only in-frame clones here, not all; method: immunoSEQ multiplex PCR. Altogether about 2 million clones are present, about 95% being singletons, with the ten largest covering more than 0.95%. Naive-designated CD8 cells lacked CD45RO, were positively enriched for CCR7, and omitted terminally differentiated effector memory CD45RA+ cells. The V call is TRBV29-1, the J call TRBJ1-2, with a weak D call TRBD1 (5 bases). Sample: naive CD8+ T cells sorted from blood. This TCR derives from a man in his late teens or twenties in good health. Here the CDR3 reads CSVDPHGGAHTGYTF. The CDR3 DNA is TGCAGCGTTGACCCCCATGGAGGGGCCCATACTGGCTACACCTTC.